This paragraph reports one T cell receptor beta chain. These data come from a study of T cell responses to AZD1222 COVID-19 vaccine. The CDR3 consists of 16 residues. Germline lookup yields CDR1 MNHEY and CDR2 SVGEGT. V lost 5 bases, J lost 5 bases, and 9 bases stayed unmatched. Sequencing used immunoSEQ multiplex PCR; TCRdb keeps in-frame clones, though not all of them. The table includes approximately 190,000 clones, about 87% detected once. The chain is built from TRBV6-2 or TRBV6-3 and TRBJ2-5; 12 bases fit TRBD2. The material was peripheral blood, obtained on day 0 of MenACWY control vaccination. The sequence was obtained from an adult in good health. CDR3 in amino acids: CASSMRTSGVGETQYF. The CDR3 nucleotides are TGTGCCAGCAGTATGCGGACTAGCGGGGTCGGGGAGACCCAGTACTTC.